This T cell receptor (beta chain) was retrieved from a study of T cell repertoires in cytomegalovirus infection. On the study more broadly: Matching HLA type and CMV infection were both indicated by public TCR beta signatures.

TCRdb re-analysed the reads in MiXCR, keeping a single row per CDR3 protein. This table holds around 490,000 distinct CDR3 sequences, about 26% found once. Regarding this clonotype: The antigen is undetermined.

Overall study results and limits: Carriers of CMV and the relevant HLA type were discriminated by public TCR beta frequency. Dominating the ex vivo response were TCR beta clonotypes that were CMV-specific and HLA-C-restricted.

The CDR3 is 12 residues long. In germline, CDR1 is KGHDR, CDR2 SFDVKD. V lost 4 bases and J lost 10, with 10 bases in between. The clonotype originates from a human donor in good health (CMV status not recorded). Some clones in this sample may be carry-over from other donors' samples. The genes are TRBV24-1 and TRBJ2-1; D is undetermined. Sequenced input: PBMCs. The DNA of the CDR3 is TGTGCCACCAGTGACGCACTTCGGGAGCAGTTCTTC. It translates to CATSDALREQFF.